This TCR beta chain was recorded in a study of cytomegalovirus exposure and HLA in healthy donors (dated by TCRdb to about 2017). For the wider study: An earlier analysis of some 500 of the donors reported 250 to 300 Gb of sequence data and 117 million unique TCR beta sequences from 150 million to 200 million T cells. An early release that covered fewer than 800 HLA-typed donors contained approximately 300 gigabases of sequencing data and 75 million to 100 million unique TCR sequences. Among the roughly 370 genotyped donors, around 81% belonged to the genetic ancestry cluster associated with self-reported Caucasian donors. The study aimed to test whether signatures of past pathogen exposure could be identified by cataloging public T cell receptors. The T cell repertoires of some 670 subjects were profiled by immunosequencing and related to cytomegalovirus serostatus. In addition to the first cohort of 666 subjects, a separate validation cohort of approximately 120 different subjects was used. High-throughput TCR immunosequencing, statistical association of individual TCRs with disease status, and machine learning were combined to predict cytomegalovirus infection status. In a later analysis, previously published TCR beta repertoires from about 670 donors were re-analyzed and high-resolution HLA genotyping was added so that TCR occurrence patterns could be studied. In the later analysis, no new phenotypic data were used to find candidate immune exposures; instead, reliance was placed on TCR beta sequences and their occurrence across donors. To decide whether each TCR beta V gene segment behaved as functional or pseudogenic, an earlier analysis of fewer than 750 of the donors relied on high-throughput TCR beta sequencing. Donor age, sex, ethnicity and CMV serostatus were compiled together with the repertoire data. A later genetic analysis took genome-wide SNP genotypes for about 55% of the roughly 700 donors and used that subset as a discovery cohort. All discovery cohort repertoires had been generated on a single sequencing platform. HLA typing covered class I and class II loci at four-digit resolution. The number of donors typed differed by locus, with about 629-630 for A, B, C, DRB1 and DQB1, more than 500 for DQA1, about 610 for DPA1, and some 470 for DPB1. Four or five DR-DQ haplotypes were handled as single units for association and clustering, since linkage in the cohort was strong. On average, roughly 240,000 unique TCR beta nucleotide sequences were sequenced per donor among 398 genotyped donors of the cohort, with 15% to 20% of those sequences being non-productive. What the research found in general, with its limitations: Because HLA typing was missing for some donors at each locus, association tests included only the typed subset. Most TCR sequences were seen in very few donors, while some public TCRs were found in many individuals. A cluster of highly shared sequence variants was judged likely to be a technical artifact of the sequencing pipeline. A total of roughly 160 TCR beta chains were listed by the study as associated with cytomegalovirus. Immune exposure information for the cohort was limited to CMV serostatus. About 17 rarely observed V segments, including chromosome 9 orphons, were excluded from the earlier analysis of almost 600 of the donors because counts were too low. According to a later analysis, parvovirus B19, influenza, CMV and Epstein-Barr virus appeared linked to several top co-occurrence clusters. Only TCR beta chains were sequenced in this cohort, and the absence of alpha or paired-chain data limited detectable features. A few of the identified cytomegalovirus-associated TCR beta chains were confirmed in vitro to be specific for cytomegalovirus antigens. In a later analysis, TCR association rates were found to vary across HLA loci, with the most associated TCRs seen for DRB1 alleles and the fewest for HLA-C alleles. A further reported finding was that TCR beta sequences accurately predicted the HLA-A and HLA-B alleles for most subjects in the first cohort. When HLA alleles, especially DR and DQ, strongly co-occurred, TCR associations were difficult to assign to individual alleles. In a later genetic analysis, fewer N-insertions in productive TCRs were reported among donors in an Asian-associated ancestry cluster than the approximately 710-donor mean. The authors suggested that the approach could potentially be generalized to other disease states and immunological phenotypes. The presence/absence analyses assumed that sequencing depth was roughly uniform across donors, and that assumption may not be true. Compared with equally common non-associated chains, HLA-associated TCR beta chains in a later analysis were more clonally expanded and had lower generation probabilities. Most CMV-associated TCR beta chains appeared to be HLA-restricted in a later analysis, and the HLA associations seemed to be driven largely by CMV exposure. Linkage disequilibrium might explain the correlated functional status among segregating V segments, but an unknown experimental factor could not be excluded. In a later genetic analysis, a missense DCLRE1C variant was associated with V-gene and J-gene trimming of TCR beta chains, and the association was replicated in an independent cohort. In both the original and validation cohorts, the classifier was reported to diagnose cytomegalovirus status with high specificity and sensitivity. Broadly in line with IMGT annotations, most TCR beta V segments showed up in productive rearrangements about 87% or about 30% of the time in an earlier analysis of a few hundred of the donors. In a later analysis, 16,951 TCR beta sequences were associated with specific HLA alleles at a false discovery rate of 0.05. Some IMGT-functional V segments, including TRBV6-2 and TRBV6-3, could not be told apart with the 87-base-pair reads, so those segments were excluded.

The CDR3 numbers 15 residues from cysteine through phenylalanine. Just CDR3 DNA is preserved here, 45 bases in frame from base 1. The germline V gene provides CDR1 MDHEN and CDR2 SYDVKM. For this chain, trimming is 6 bases at the V end and 5 bases at the J end, and the number of junction bases without a gene match is 8. The library was produced with the immunoSEQ multiplex PCR assay. For the multiplex PCR, a mixture combining 60 forward primers for TCR Vbeta segments and 13 reverse primers for TCR Jbeta segments was used. The CDR3 region of rearranged TCR beta genes was amplified from genomic DNA with a multiplex PCR assay. The Illumina HiSeq System was used to sequence the amplified TCR beta libraries as 87-base-pair reads. In the source study's methods: Across the 700 or so repertoires, a later analysis counted roughly 84 million unique TCR beta chains, roughly 11 million of which were shared by at least two donors. To remove PCR and sequencing errors, raw reads were error-corrected and collapsed into unique sequences using a nearest-neighbor algorithm that merged closely related sequences. V, D and J gene segments were assigned by aligning CDR3 sequences to IMGT reference sequences. For a sequence to be retained, a match of at least six nucleotides to both a V gene segment and a J gene segment was required. Rearrangements were called productive when the CDR3 lacked stop codons and stayed in frame with V and J; all others were non-productive. Following IMGT convention, CDR3 was defined as the stretch from the second conserved V-encoded cysteine to the conserved J-encoded phenylalanine. The earlier analysis of roughly 590 of the donors excluded any sequence lacking an unambiguous match to a single V gene segment. An earlier analysis of almost 600 of the donors classified V segments as functional when productive rearrangements were above 56.7% and as segregating when the standard deviation between donors was above 5%. A statistical classification framework was built for diagnosing cytomegalovirus status from the catalog of TCR beta chain sequences. A later analysis assigned V and J genes by comparing TCR nucleotide sequences with IMGT/GENE-DB human TR gene sequences. Using the TCRdist pipeline, a later analysis assigned CDR3 sequences along with most-parsimonious VDJ recombination scenarios. In a later analysis, each TCR beta chain was defined by its CDR3 amino acid sequence together with its V-gene family, and reads lacking a unique V-gene family were excluded. In a later analysis, nearly 600 highly shared, low-generation-probability nucleotide sequences were removed to address suspected cross-contamination and a sequencing artifact. In a later analysis, a clonal expansion index was calculated for each public chain from normalized within-repertoire ranks of inferred template counts. In a later analysis, generation probabilities were computed using a VDJ recombination model fitted to out-of-frame rearrangements, and the results were checked against IGoR. In a later analysis, TCR-TCR, TCR-HLA and TCR-CMV co-occurrence was scored with hypergeometric tests, and a repertoire-size bias correction was applied to TCR pairs. A later analysis estimated false discovery rates by permuting HLA or CMV assignments 20 times. In a later analysis, co-occurring TCRs were grouped with DBSCAN, and TCRdist sequence similarity was added when clustering was performed within HLA-allele-positive subsets. Repertoires with fewer than 30,000 or more than 120,000 public chains, plus five repertoires with anomalous nucleotide sharing, were excluded from co-occurrence clustering. TCRdb obtained this table from immuneACCESS and retained in-frame rearrangements with V and J assigned. These tables miss some clones; where compared with another copy, unresolved V genes account for less than half of the shortfall, and the remainder is unexplained. The DNA was the basis for D and trimming; V, J and clone size are from that table. In this sample the table shows 100,000 to 120,000 clones, roughly two thirds of which occur a single time. Of the sample, about 7.7% falls within the top ten clones.

The cohort was made up of 666 healthy bone marrow donors. At the time of sampling, all cohort members were nominally healthy, though unrecorded immune exposures were likely present. The donor tested CMV seropositive and was one of the 289 seropositive cohort members. Each donor provided a peripheral blood sample, and peripheral blood mononuclear cells were used for TCR beta sequencing. The Qiagen DNeasy Blood Extraction Kit was used to extract genomic DNA from the blood cell samples. This clone was recorded once. Its antigen is not yet known. Per-base quality was not reported, and no clone a single base away is much larger than it.

The V and J genes are TRBV28 and TRBJ2-2; 8 middle bases align to TRBD1. The sequence was obtained from a man aged 18 to 29 in good health and CMV-seropositive. Sequencing was done on a sample of PBMCs. The CDR3 reads as follows: CASSRQGAGTGELFF. The DNA reads as follows: TGTGCCAGCAGCCGTCAGGGGGCTGGGACCGGGGAGCTGTTTTTT.